Listed here is a single T cell receptor beta chain. The target antigen is unknown. CDR1 and CDR2 from the germline V gene are SGHAT and FQDESV (reference sequence). Deletions cut 1 base from V and 4 bases from J, with 8 bases between. The CDR3 runs to 14 residues. Each CDR3 protein is one row after TCRdb ran MiXCR on the RT-PCR reads. Of roughly 17,000 distinct CDR3 sequences in the sample, approximately 60% were seen once. The data derive from a study of yellow fever vaccine responses in identical twins. Study-wide findings and caveats: On the reported evidence, twins' vaccine T cell responses seemed partly convergent and partly personalized.

The TCR was taken from a woman between 18 and 30 years old who received the yellow fever vaccine. Material: T cells from blood (PBMCs), unsorted or a sorted subset (not recorded which), obtained before or after yellow fever vaccination (not recorded which). The rearrangement uses TRBV11-1 and TRBJ1-5; D remains unclear. The CDR3 is CASSLGARNQPQHF. The CDR3 DNA sequence: TGTGCCAGCAGCTTAGGCGCTAGGAATCAGCCCCAGCATTTT.